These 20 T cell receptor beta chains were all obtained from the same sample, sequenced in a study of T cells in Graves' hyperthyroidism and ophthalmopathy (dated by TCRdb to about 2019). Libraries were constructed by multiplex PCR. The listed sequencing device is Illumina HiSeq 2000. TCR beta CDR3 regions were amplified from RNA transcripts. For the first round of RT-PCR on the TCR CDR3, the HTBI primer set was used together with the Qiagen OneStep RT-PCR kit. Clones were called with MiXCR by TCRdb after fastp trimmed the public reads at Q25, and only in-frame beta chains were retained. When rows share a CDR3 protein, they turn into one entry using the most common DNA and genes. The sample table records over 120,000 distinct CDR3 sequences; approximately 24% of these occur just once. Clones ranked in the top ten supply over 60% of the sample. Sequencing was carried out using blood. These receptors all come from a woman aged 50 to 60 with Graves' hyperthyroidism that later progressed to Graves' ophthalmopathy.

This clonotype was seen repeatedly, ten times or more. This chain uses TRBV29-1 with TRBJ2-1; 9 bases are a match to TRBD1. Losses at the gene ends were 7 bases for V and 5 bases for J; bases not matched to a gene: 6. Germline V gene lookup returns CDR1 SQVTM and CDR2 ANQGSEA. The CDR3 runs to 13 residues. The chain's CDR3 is CSAGQGYDNEQFF. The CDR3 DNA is TGCAGCGCCGGACAGGGGTACGACAATGAGCAGTTCTTC.

The CDR3 loop is CASSLVGQGIGNTIYF. CDR3 in DNA: TGTGCCAGCAGCTTAGTGGGACAGGGGATTGGAAACACCATATATTTT. J is TRBJ1-3 and V is TRBV7-9, with 10 bases matching TRBD1. The CDR3 length is 16 residues. Per the germline V gene, CDR1 is SEHNR and CDR2 is FQNEAQ (reference sequence). Germline trimming cut 1 base from V and 3 bases from J; bases unmatched to any gene: 3.

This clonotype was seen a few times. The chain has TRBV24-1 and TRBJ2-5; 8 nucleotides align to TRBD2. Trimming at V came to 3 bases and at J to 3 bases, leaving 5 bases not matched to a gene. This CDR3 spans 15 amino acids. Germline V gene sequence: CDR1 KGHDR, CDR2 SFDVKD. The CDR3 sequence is CATSDLRGGEETQYF. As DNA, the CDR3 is TGTGCCACCAGTGATCTACGGGGGGGCGAAGAGACCCAGTACTTC.

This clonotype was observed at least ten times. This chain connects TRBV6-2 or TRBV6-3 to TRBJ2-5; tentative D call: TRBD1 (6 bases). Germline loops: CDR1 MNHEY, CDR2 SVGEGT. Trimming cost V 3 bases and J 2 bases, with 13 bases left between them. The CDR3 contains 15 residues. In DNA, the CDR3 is TGTGCCAGCAGTTATGGACAGTCAGTACAAGAGACCCAGTACTTC. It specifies CASSYGQSVQETQYF.

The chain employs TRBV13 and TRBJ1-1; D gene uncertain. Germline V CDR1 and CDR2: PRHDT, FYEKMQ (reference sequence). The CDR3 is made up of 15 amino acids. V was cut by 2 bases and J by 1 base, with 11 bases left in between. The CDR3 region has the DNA TGTGCCAGCAGCTTATGGCGACACCCGAACACTGAAGCTTTCTTT. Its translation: CASSLWRHPNTEAFF.

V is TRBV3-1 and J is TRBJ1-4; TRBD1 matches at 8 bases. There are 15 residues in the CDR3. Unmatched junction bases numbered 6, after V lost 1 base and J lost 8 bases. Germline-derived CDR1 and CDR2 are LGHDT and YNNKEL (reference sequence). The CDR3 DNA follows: TGTGCCAGCAGCCAAGCCGACAGGGGCGGCGAAAAACTGTTTTTT. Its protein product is CASSQADRGGEKLFF.

The CDR3 sequence: CSVEEPNAEAFF. The CDR3 DNA follows: TGCAGCGTTGAAGAACCTAACGCTGAAGCTTTCTTT. This chain joins TRBV29-1 and TRBJ1-1; no firm D call. Germline CDR1 is SQVTM and CDR2 is ANQGSEA. V lost 0 bases to trimming and J lost 6 bases, with 8 bases between them. The CDR3 covers 12 residues. The variable domain in full, completed from reference TRBV29-1 and TRBJ1-1, reads SAVISQKPSRDICQRGTSLTIQCQVDSQVTMMFWYRQQPGQSLTLIATANQGSEATYESGFVIDKFPISRPNLTFSTLTVSNMSPEDSSIYLCSVEEPNAEAFFGQGTRLTVV.

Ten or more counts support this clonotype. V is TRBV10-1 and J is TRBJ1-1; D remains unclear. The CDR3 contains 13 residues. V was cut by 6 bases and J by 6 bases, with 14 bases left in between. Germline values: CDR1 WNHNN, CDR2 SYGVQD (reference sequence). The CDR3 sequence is CASRNPSDAEAFF. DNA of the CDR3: TGCGCCAGCAGGAACCCCAGTGACGCTGAAGCTTTCTTT.

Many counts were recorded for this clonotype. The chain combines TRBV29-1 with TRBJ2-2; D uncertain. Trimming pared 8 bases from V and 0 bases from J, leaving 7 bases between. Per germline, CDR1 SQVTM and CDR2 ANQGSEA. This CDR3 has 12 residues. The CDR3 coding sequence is TGCAGCATCCGGTCGAACACCGGGGAGCTGTTTTTT. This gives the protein CSIRSNTGELFF.

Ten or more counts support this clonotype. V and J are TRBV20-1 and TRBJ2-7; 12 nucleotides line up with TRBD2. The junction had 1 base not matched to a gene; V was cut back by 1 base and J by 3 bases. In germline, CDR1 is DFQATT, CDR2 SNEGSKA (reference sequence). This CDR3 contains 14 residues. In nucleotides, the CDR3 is TGCAGTGCTAGAGGGACTAGCGGGATCTACGAGCAGTACTTC. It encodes CSARGTSGIYEQYF.

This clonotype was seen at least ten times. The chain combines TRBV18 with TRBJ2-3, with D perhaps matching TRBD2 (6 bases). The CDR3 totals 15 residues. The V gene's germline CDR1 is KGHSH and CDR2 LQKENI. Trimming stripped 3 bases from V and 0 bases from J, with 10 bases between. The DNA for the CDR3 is TGTGCCAGCTCACCGGCGGGGAGTAGCACAGATACGCAGTATTTT. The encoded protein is CASSPAGSSTDTQYF.

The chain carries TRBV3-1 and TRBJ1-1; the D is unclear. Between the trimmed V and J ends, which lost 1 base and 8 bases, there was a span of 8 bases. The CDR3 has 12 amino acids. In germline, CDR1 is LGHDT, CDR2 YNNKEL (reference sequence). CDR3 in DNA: TGTGCCAGCAGCCAAGGCCCGGGGGAAGCTTTCTTT. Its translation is CASSQGPGEAFF.

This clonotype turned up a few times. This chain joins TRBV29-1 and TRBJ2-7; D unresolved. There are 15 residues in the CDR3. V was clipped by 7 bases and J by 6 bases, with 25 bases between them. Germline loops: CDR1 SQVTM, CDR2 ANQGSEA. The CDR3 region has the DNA TGCAGCGCCGCCAGAGCTTTGGGTAGCTCCGGCGAGCAGTACTTC. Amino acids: CSAARALGSSGEQYF.

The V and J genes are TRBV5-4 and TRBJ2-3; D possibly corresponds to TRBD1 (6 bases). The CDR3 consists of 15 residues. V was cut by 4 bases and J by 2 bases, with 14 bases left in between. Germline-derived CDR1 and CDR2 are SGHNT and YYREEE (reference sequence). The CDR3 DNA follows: TGTGCCAGCAGCGCCGGGACACATAACACAGATACGCAGTATTTT. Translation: CASSAGTHNTDTQYF. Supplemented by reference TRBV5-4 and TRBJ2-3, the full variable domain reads ETGVTQSPTHLIKTRGQQVTLRCSSQSGHNTVSWYQQALGQGPQFIFQYYREEENGRGNFPPRFSGLQFPNYSSELNVNALELDDSALYLCASSAGTHNTDTQYFGPGTRLTVL.

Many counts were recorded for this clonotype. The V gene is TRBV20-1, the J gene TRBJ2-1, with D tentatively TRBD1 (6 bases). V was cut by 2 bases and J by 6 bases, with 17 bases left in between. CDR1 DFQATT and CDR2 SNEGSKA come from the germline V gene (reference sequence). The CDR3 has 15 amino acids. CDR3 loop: CSARYRQGPFNEQFF. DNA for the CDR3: TGCAGTGCTAGATATCGGCAGGGGCCTTTCAATGAGCAGTTCTTC.

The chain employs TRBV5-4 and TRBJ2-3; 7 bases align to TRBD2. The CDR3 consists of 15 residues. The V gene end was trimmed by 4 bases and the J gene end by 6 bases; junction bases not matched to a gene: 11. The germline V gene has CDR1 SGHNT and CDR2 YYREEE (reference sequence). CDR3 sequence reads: CASSSWTRGADTQYF. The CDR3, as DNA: TGTGCCAGCAGCAGCTGGACTAGAGGGGCGGATACGCAGTATTTT.

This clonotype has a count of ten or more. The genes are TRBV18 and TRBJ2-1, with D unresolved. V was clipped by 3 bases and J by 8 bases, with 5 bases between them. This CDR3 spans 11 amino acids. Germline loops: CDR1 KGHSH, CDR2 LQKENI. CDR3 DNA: TGTGCCAGCTCACCCGGCCATGAGCAGTTCTTC. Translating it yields CASSPGHEQFF.

The CDR3 reads CASSIGGAYTGELFF. Here the CDR3 DNA reads TGTGCCAGTAGTATAGGAGGGGCTTACACCGGGGAGCTGTTTTTT. The rearrangement uses TRBV19 and TRBJ2-2, with D perhaps matching TRBD1 or TRBD2 (5 bases each). The CDR3 has 15 residues. Between the trimmed V and J ends, which lost 1 base and 3 bases, there was a span of 9 bases. CDR1 and CDR2 (germline): LNHDA, SQIVND (reference sequence).

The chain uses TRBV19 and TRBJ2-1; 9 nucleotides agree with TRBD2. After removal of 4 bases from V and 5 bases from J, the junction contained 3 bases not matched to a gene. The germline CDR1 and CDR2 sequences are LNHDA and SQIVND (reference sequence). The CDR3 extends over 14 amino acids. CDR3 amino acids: CASSNRLADNEQFF. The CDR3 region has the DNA TGTGCCAGTAGTAACCGACTAGCGGACAATGAGCAGTTCTTC.

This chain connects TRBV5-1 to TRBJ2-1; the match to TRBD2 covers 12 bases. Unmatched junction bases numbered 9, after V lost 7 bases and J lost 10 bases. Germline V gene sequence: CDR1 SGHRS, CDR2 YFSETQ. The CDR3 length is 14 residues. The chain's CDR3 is CASGLAGGVEEQFF. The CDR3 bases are TGCGCCAGCGGGCTAGCGGGAGGGGTTGAGGAGCAGTTCTTC.